Listed here are 30 T cell receptor beta chains from one sample, sequenced in a study of technical replicates of blood from a few donors. The table came from immunoSEQ multiplex PCR; TCRdb's copy has only in-frame clones and leaves some out. Among over 85,000 clones listed, 90% to 96% were seen once. The sequenced sample consisted of T cells isolated from PBMCs. These receptors all stem from a human donor in good health.

The V call is TRBV27, the J call TRBJ1-2; TRBD1 is a possible D gene (6 bases). Germline CDR1 MNHEY, CDR2 SMNVEV (reference sequence). CDR3 length: 13 residues. The V end was cut by 1 base, the J end by 10 bases, with 13 bases between. CDR3 in DNA: TGTGCCAGCAGTTTATTCCCCAGGGGAGTCTACACCTTC. The encoded protein is CASSLFPRGVYTF.

The V call is TRBV5-1, the J call TRBJ2-7, with 7 bases fitting TRBD2. CDR1 is SGHRS, CDR2 YFSETQ, per germline. The CDR3 has 18 amino acids. V gave up 5 bases and J gave up 0 bases; unmatched junction bases: 17. In DNA form, the CDR3 reads TGCGCCAGCAGTTATAGAGCAGGGTGGCTAGCGGACTCCTACGAGCAGTACTTC. Translation: CASSYRAGWLADSYEQYF.

In this sample, this clone turned up a few times. The chain uses TRBV4-1 and TRBJ2-7, with TRBD2 identical over 8 bases. CDR1 is MGHRA and CDR2 is YSYEKL in the germline V gene. After removal of 1 base from V and 2 bases from J, the junction contained 4 bases not matched to a gene. The CDR3 spans 15 residues. CDR3 DNA: TGCGCCAGCAGCCAAGGCCTAGCGGGCGCCTACGAGCAGTACTTC. Its translation: CASSQGLAGAYEQYF.

The chain employs TRBV27 and TRBJ2-1; D perhaps matches TRBD1 (6 bases). The V end lost 5 bases, the J end lost 7 bases, and 9 bases lay between the germline ends. CDR1 and CDR2 (germline): MNHEY, SMNVEV (reference sequence). This CDR3 has 12 residues. This CDR3 is CASSIQGNEQFF. The CDR3 DNA is TGTGCCAGCAGTATACAGGGAAATGAGCAGTTCTTC.

This rearrangement joins TRBV6-1 to TRBJ2-1, with D uncertain. CDR1 is MNHNS, CDR2 SASEGT, per germline. Trimming took off 8 bases at V and 6 bases at J, with 14 bases between the two ends. This CDR3 comprises 13 residues. CDR3 sequence reads: CASSPISLNEQFF. The CDR3, as DNA: TGTGCCAGCTCACCTATCTCCCTCAATGAGCAGTTCTTC.

The chain links TRBV6-5 to TRBJ2-5; TRBD2 matches at 9 bases. With 6 bases clipped from V and 4 bases from J, the junction kept 3 bases outside the gene matches. CDR1 and CDR2 from the germline V gene are MNHEY and SVGAGI. The CDR3 loop spans 13 amino acids. This CDR3 reads CASRDSGRETQYF. In DNA form, the CDR3 reads TGTGCCAGCAGAGATAGCGGGAGAGAGACCCAGTACTTC.

This clone was detected only once. The chain joins TRBV7-7 to TRBJ2-1, with D tentatively TRBD1 (6 bases). Deletions cut 5 bases from V and 3 bases from J, with 8 bases between. The CDR3 runs 13 residues. Germline V gene lookup returns CDR1 SSHAT and CDR2 FNYEAQ (reference sequence). The CDR3 is CASSPDSYNEQFF. The CDR3 region has the DNA TGTGCCAGCAGCCCGGACAGCTACAATGAGCAGTTCTTC.

The sample holds one count of this clone. The V call is TRBV11-1, the J call TRBJ1-2; the D gene is possibly TRBD1 (5 bases). This CDR3 contains 12 residues. Trimming left V 11 bases short and J 8 bases short, with 18 bases between. The germline V gene encodes CDR1 SGHAT and CDR2 FQDESV (reference sequence). CDR3 sequence (DNA): TGTGCCCTCATGGGGCGGATCCGAGGCTACACCTTC. Translated: CALMGRIRGYTF.

The V gene is TRBV4-1, the J gene TRBJ1-5; D ambiguous. The germline V gene has CDR1 MGHRA and CDR2 YSYEKL. Trimming cost V 1 base and J 0 bases, with 10 bases left between them. This CDR3 region has 16 residues. CDR3 sequence (DNA): TGCGCCAGCAGCCAAGTATCCAGGTATAGCAATCAGCCCCAGCATTTT. Its translation: CASSQVSRYSNQPQHF.

The rearrangement links TRBV9 to TRBJ2-7, with no clear D. This CDR3 contains 15 residues. Germline CDR1 and CDR2: SGDLS and YYNGEE. The V end lost 3 bases, the J end lost 0 bases, and 13 bases lay between the germline ends. CDR3 amino acids: CASSEAVESSYEQYF. The CDR3 DNA sequence: TGTGCCAGCAGCGAGGCGGTAGAAAGCTCCTACGAGCAGTACTTC.

The chain couples TRBV4-2 to TRBJ2-7; possibly TRBD2 for D (6 bases). Trimming stripped 2 bases from V and 2 bases from J, with 10 bases between. Germline values: CDR1 LGHNA, CDR2 YNFKEQ. This CDR3 is 14 amino acids long. The DNA for the CDR3 is TGTGCCAGCAGCCAAACGTCGGGAGCCTACGAGCAGTACTTC. Protein sequence: CASSQTSGAYEQYF.

The genes are TRBV27 and TRBJ2-7, with TRBD1 identical over 7 bases. The length of the CDR3 is 14 residues. CDR1 is MNHEY and CDR2 is SMNVEV in the germline V gene (reference sequence). Trimming at V came to 5 bases and at J to 4 bases, leaving 8 bases not matched to a gene. The CDR3 DNA reads as TGTGCCAGCAGTCCTATCACAGGGGCGTACGAGCAGTACTTC. This encodes CASSPITGAYEQYF.

V and J are TRBV19 and TRBJ1-2; D possibly corresponds to TRBD1 (6 bases). In germline, CDR1 is LNHDA, CDR2 SQIVND (reference sequence). The CDR3 consists of 13 residues. V gave up 6 bases and J gave up 8 bases, with 16 bases separating them. The CDR3 loop is CASSAGGGDGYTF. The CDR3 DNA follows: TGTGCCAGTAGCGCGGGGGGGGGCGACGGCTACACCTTC.

The chain links TRBV7-9 to TRBJ1-4; D is unclear. CDR1 SEHNR and CDR2 FQNEAQ come from the germline V gene (reference sequence). This CDR3 has 12 residues. Trimming took off 5 bases at V and 5 bases at J, with 6 bases between the two ends. The CDR3 DNA sequence: TGTGCCAGCAGCCCCTCGAATGAAAAACTGTTTTTT. Translating it yields CASSPSNEKLFF.

This sequence joins TRBV19 and TRBJ1-2; maybe TRBD1 (5 bases). Trimming pared 4 bases from V and 2 bases from J, leaving 17 bases between. CDR1 and CDR2 (germline): LNHDA, SQIVND (reference sequence). The CDR3 has 16 amino acids. In DNA form, the CDR3 reads TGTGCCAGTAGTAGCGGTTGGGCAGGGAAAAACTATGGCTACACCTTC. This sequence encodes CASSSGWAGKNYGYTF.

This sequence joins TRBV9 and TRBJ2-1, with TRBD1 as a possible D gene (5 bases). The CDR3 sequence is 14 residues long. Germline assignment: CDR1 SGDLS and CDR2 YYNGEE. V was pared by 4 bases and J by 8 bases, with 16 bases between. Here the CDR3 reads CASSPNRQFDEQFF. The DNA for the CDR3 is TGTGCCAGCAGCCCTAACCGACAGTTCGATGAGCAGTTCTTC. Combining the CDR3 with reference TRBV9 and TRBJ2-1 gives the whole variable domain DSGVTQTPKHLITATGQRVTLRCSPRSGDLSVYWYQQSLDQGLQFLIQYYNGEERAKGNILERFSAQQFPDLHSELNLSSLELGDSALYFCASSPNRQFDEQFFGPGTRLTVL.

V usage is TRBV19 and J usage is TRBJ1-5, with D perhaps TRBD1 (5 bases). V lost 2 bases to trimming and J lost 7 bases, with 9 bases between them. Germline loops: CDR1 LNHDA, CDR2 SQIVND (reference sequence). There are 13 residues in the CDR3. The CDR3 DNA is TGTGCCAGTAGTATACAGGGCGAACAGCCCCAGCATTTT. The encoded protein is CASSIQGEQPQHF.

The genes are TRBV19 and TRBJ2-7, with 10 positions matching TRBD1. The CDR3 spans 13 residues. The trim removed 3 bases at V and 9 bases at J, leaving 5 bases unmatched. Germline V gene data show CDR1 as LNHDA and CDR2 as SQIVND (reference sequence). The CDR3 loop reads CASSMGQGIPQYF. As DNA, the CDR3 is TGTGCCAGTAGTATGGGACAGGGGATCCCGCAGTACTTC.

The chain recombines TRBV4-1 with TRBJ2-3, with a possible D match to TRBD2 (7 bases). Germline V gives CDR1 MGHRA, CDR2 YSYEKL. The CDR3 covers 17 residues. Trimming pared 4 bases from V and 3 bases from J, leaving 20 bases between. The CDR3 loop is CASSPRQVVSGTDTQYF. CDR3 DNA sequence: TGCGCCAGCAGCCCTAGACAGGTGGTTAGCGGGACAGATACGCAGTATTTT.

V gene TRBV19 combines with J gene TRBJ1-4; D gene uncertain. Trimming took off 7 bases at V and 8 bases at J, with 17 bases between the two ends. Germline CDR1 and CDR2: LNHDA and SQIVND (reference sequence). The CDR3 loop spans 14 amino acids. CDR3 sequence: CASNLGGFGEKLFF. In DNA form, the CDR3 reads TGTGCCAGTAACCTTGGAGGGTTCGGCGAAAAACTGTTTTTT.

The chain links TRBV7-8 to TRBJ1-5; D unresolved. The CDR3 covers 15 residues. Germline V gene lookup returns CDR1 SGHVS and CDR2 FQNEAQ. V was cut by 4 bases and J by 3 bases, with 13 bases left in between. The CDR3 bases are TGTGCCAGCAGCTCAAGGGCGGGTGACAATCAGCCCCAGCATTTT. It specifies CASSSRAGDNQPQHF.

The chain joins TRBV19 to TRBJ2-7; D may be TRBD1 (6 bases). CDR3 length: 13 residues. Trimming pared 5 bases from V and 4 bases from J, leaving 12 bases between. Germline loops: CDR1 LNHDA, CDR2 SQIVND (reference sequence). The CDR3 sequence: CASSSQDRYEQYF. The CDR3 DNA sequence: TGTGCCAGTAGTTCGCAGGACAGATACGAGCAGTACTTC. Variable domain in full (rest from reference TRBV19 and TRBJ2-7): DGGITQSPKYLFRKEGQNVTLSCEQNLNHDAMYWYRQDPGQGLRLIYYSQIVNDFQKGDIAEGYSVSREKKESFPLTVTSAQKNPTAFYLCASSSQDRYEQYFGPGTRLTVT.

This chain connects TRBV5-6 to TRBJ2-1; tentative D call: TRBD2 (6 bases). Germline CDR1 is SGHDT and CDR2 is YYEEEE. The CDR3 runs to 15 residues. Trimming stripped 6 bases from V and 2 bases from J, with 15 bases between. Here the CDR3 DNA reads TGTGCCAGCACCCTAAAGGACTACGCCTACAATGAGCAGTTCTTC. Translated, it gives CASTLKDYAYNEQFF.

The chain couples TRBV5-1 to TRBJ2-7, with D possibly matching TRBD1 (6 bases). The V end lost 1 base, the J end lost 5 bases, and 7 bases lay between the germline ends. The CDR3 is 12 residues long. CDR1 and CDR2 from the germline V gene are SGHRS and YFSETQ. Here the CDR3 reads CASSLTGNEQYF. For the CDR3, the DNA is TGCGCCAGCAGCTTGACAGGGAACGAGCAGTACTTC.

The J gene is TRBJ1-3, the V gene TRBV9; D is unresolved. Per the germline V gene, CDR1 is SGDLS and CDR2 is YYNGEE. Trimming shortened V by 2 bases and J by 7 bases, and 13 bases separated the two germline ends. This CDR3 is 14 amino acids long. CDR3 in DNA: TGTGCCAGCAGCGTGTTTCTCTCCGGGAACACCATATATTTT. Translating it yields CASSVFLSGNTIYF.

This clone was observed a single time. V is TRBV27 and J is TRBJ2-7; 12 positions match TRBD1. CDR3 size: 17 residues. Germline V CDR1 and CDR2: MNHEY, SMNVEV (reference sequence). V lost 5 bases to trimming and J lost 3 bases; unmatched junction nucleotides: 11. The CDR3 coding sequence is TGTGCCAGCAGTGGGGCCGGGACAGGGGGCTCAGGCTACGAGCAGTACTTC. Residues: CASSGAGTGGSGYEQYF.

The CDR3 DNA sequence: TGTGCCAGCTCACCCTTGGACAGGGAGGTTCAGCCCCAGCATTTT. Translated, it gives CASSPLDREVQPQHF. This chain uses TRBV18 with TRBJ1-5; TRBD1 matches 8 bases. Germline V gene sequence: CDR1 KGHSH, CDR2 LQKENI. The CDR3 contains 15 residues. V lost 3 bases and J lost 6; bases outside the gene matches: 7.

The rearrangement uses TRBV5-1 and TRBJ2-6, with 8 bases identical to TRBD2. With 4 bases clipped from V and 2 bases from J, the junction kept 8 bases outside the gene matches. Germline CDR1 and CDR2: SGHRS and YFSETQ. The CDR3 loop spans 17 amino acids. CDR3 sequence (DNA): TGCGCCAGCAGCGATCTGGCGGGGGGCGCTGGGGCCAACGTCCTGACTTTC. Translating gives CASSDLAGGAGANVLTF.

This chain links TRBV25-1 with TRBJ1-3; 7 bases fit TRBD1. V trimming: 3 bases; J trimming: 9 bases; junction bases outside the gene matches: 8. The length of the CDR3 is 14 residues. CDR1 is MGHDK and CDR2 is SYGVNS in the germline V gene. This CDR3 is CASSDPTGSSTIYF. The DNA for the CDR3 is TGTGCCAGCAGTGATCCGACAGGGAGTAGCACCATATATTTT.

This clone was counted a single time. The rearrangement links TRBV28 to TRBJ1-5, with unresolved D. V was cut by 2 bases and J by 0 bases, with 8 bases left in between. CDR3 size: 15 residues. The germline CDR1 and CDR2 sequences are MDHEN and SYDVKM. The CDR3, as DNA: TGTGCCAGCAGTTTAGGGCAGACTAGCAATCAGCCCCAGCATTTT. Translating it yields CASSLGQTSNQPQHF. The whole variable domain, filled in from reference TRBV28 and TRBJ1-5, reads DVKVTQSSRYLVKRTGEKVFLECVQDMDHENMFWYRQDPGLGLRLIYFSYDVKMKEKGDIPEGYSVSREKKERFSLILESASTNQTSMYLCASSLGQTSNQPQHFGDGTRLSIL.